Detailed here is one T cell receptor beta chain. This entry comes from a study of blood T cell repertoires in COVID-19. Whole-study context: Acute and convalescent COVID-19 specimens originated in the United States, Italy and Spain.

As originally analysed: By means of reference gene primer amplification, nucleated cell counts were estimated. Generated by immunoSEQ multiplex PCR, the TCRdb table keeps only in-frame clones and is missing some. The V and J calls and the clone size are those of that table, but D and trimming were determined from the DNA. The profile shows fewer than 150,000 clones, around 87% of them singletons. CDR3 length: 13 amino acids. The V end was cut by 6 bases, the J end by 10 bases, with 16 bases between. Germline CDR1 and CDR2: MNHEY and SVGEGT. The Seattle patients joined while their infection was active and were tracked longitudinally afterward.

The rearrangement uses TRBV6-2 or TRBV6-3 and TRBJ1-5; D gene ambiguous. The sample taken for sequencing was peripheral blood. The TCR was taken from a woman aged 55-70 years with COVID-19, enrolled during active disease. CDR3 nucleotides: TGTGCCAGCAGCTATGCCCCCGGGGAACCCCAGCATTTT. It encodes CASSYAPGEPQHF.